The 25 T cell receptor beta chains below all came from one sample that was sequenced in a study of Ad26.COV2.S vaccination and SARS-CoV-2 variants. As for treatment: some 20 received Ad26.COV2.S at low or high dose, single or two shots; roughly 5 received placebo; per-sample allocation not given. Sampling took place 63 days after the first vaccine or placebo injection. TCRdb keeps only in-frame clones here, not all; method: immunoSEQ multiplex PCR. The table shows 300,000 to 400,000 clones, with about 86% occurring only once. Sequencing used peripheral blood, obtained in a trial of Ad26.COV2.S vaccine versus placebo. These TCRs come from a person aged 18 to 59 who received the Ad26.COV2.S COVID-19 vaccine or a placebo.

The V call is TRBV14, the J call TRBJ2-7; possibly TRBD1 for D (5 bases). This CDR3 spans 14 amino acids. Trimming removed 2 bases at V and 0 bases at J, with 8 bases between. Germline CDR1 and CDR2: SGHDN and FVKESK. As DNA, the CDR3 is TGTGCCAGCAGCCAAATTGGGGCCTCCTACGAGCAGTACTTC. This encodes CASSQIGASYEQYF.

The chain joins TRBV4-3 to TRBJ1-3; D is uncertain. Trimming took 0 bases from V and 5 from J, leaving 11 bases between them. This CDR3 is 15 amino acids long. In germline, CDR1 is LGHNA, CDR2 YSLEER. The CDR3 sequence: CASSQEVKGRNTIYF. In nucleotides, the CDR3 is TGCGCCAGCAGCCAAGAGGTTAAGGGTAGAAACACCATATATTTT.

The chain recombines TRBV10-3 with TRBJ1-1; D not resolved. The CDR3 loop spans 12 amino acids. V was shortened by 0 bases and J by 11 bases, with 10 bases between the two germline ends. The germline CDR1 and CDR2 sequences are ENHRY and SYGVKD. Here the CDR3 DNA reads TGTGCCATCAGTGAGTCTCACCTTGCGGCTTTCTTT. It encodes CAISESHLAAFF.

As for this clone: At one boundary the junction diverges from the germline segment, which might be a read error. J is TRBJ2-5 and V is TRBV30; D is perhaps TRBD2 (6 bases). The CDR3 contains 11 residues. Germline V gene lookup returns CDR1 GTSNPN and CDR2 SVGIG (reference sequence). The CDR3 bases are TGTGCCTGGAGTGTGCGGGACGGCTTGAACTTC. It translates to CAWSVRDGLNF.

The V call is TRBV18, the J call TRBJ1-5; D unclear. This CDR3 contains 13 residues. With 3 bases removed from V and 3 bases from J, the gap between germline ends came to 6 bases. Germline CDR1 KGHSH, CDR2 LQKENI. The CDR3 nucleotides are TGTGCCAGCTCACCGGCGGTCAATCAGCCCCAGCATTTT. It yields the protein CASSPAVNQPQHF. The variable domain in full, completed from reference TRBV18 and TRBJ1-5, reads NAGVMQNPRHLVRRRGQEARLRCSPMKGHSHVYWYRQLPEEGLKFMVYLQKENIIDESGMPKERFSAEFPKEGPSILRIQQVVRGDSAAYFCASSPAVNQPQHFGDGTRLSIL.

V is TRBV10-3 and J is TRBJ2-1; the match to TRBD2 covers 9 bases. Per germline, CDR1 ENHRY and CDR2 SYGVKD. This CDR3 contains 15 residues. V was pared by 2 bases and J by 9 bases, with 8 bases of the junction left unmatched. The CDR3 is CAISEIRGGASEQFF. CDR3 bases: TGTGCCATCAGTGAGATTCGCGGGGGGGCCAGTGAGCAGTTCTTC.

This clone was seen once. CDR3 amino acids: CATSGPNGGRETQYF. The CDR3 nucleotides are TGTGCCACGTCGGGCCCTAATGGGGGTCGGGAGACCCAGTACTTC. This chain connects TRBV25-1 to TRBJ2-5; D may be TRBD1 or TRBD2 (5 bases each). The CDR3 is made up of 15 amino acids. Germline CDR1 reads MGHDK; CDR2 reads SYGVNS. Trimming removed 10 bases from V and 5 bases from J, with 23 bases in between.

The V call is TRBV27, the J call TRBJ1-3; no clear D. The V end lost 2 bases, the J end lost 0 bases, and 8 bases lay between the germline ends. The CDR3 is 15 amino acids. Germline V gene data show CDR1 as MNHEY and CDR2 as SMNVEV (reference sequence). The CDR3 loop reads CASSLRFSSGNTIYF. The CDR3 DNA is TGTGCCAGCAGTTTAAGGTTCAGCTCTGGAAACACCATATATTTT.

The chain combines TRBV11-1 with TRBJ2-7; tentative D call: TRBD1 (5 bases). Germline CDR1 SGHAT, CDR2 FQDESV (reference sequence). Trimming left V 1 base short and J 5 bases short, with 9 bases between. This CDR3 spans 13 amino acids. The CDR3 nucleotides are TGTGCCAGCAGCTTAGTAGGGGCCCACGAGCAGTACTTC. This gives the protein CASSLVGAHEQYF.

This clone was observed once. The chain couples TRBV18 to TRBJ1-1; no definite D call. Germline CDR1 and CDR2: KGHSH and LQKENI. V was trimmed by 0 bases and J by 0 bases, leaving 5 bases between them. The length of the CDR3 is 14 residues. CDR3 DNA sequence: TGTGCCAGCTCACCACCTTACATGAACACTGAAGCTTTCTTT. This sequence encodes CASSPPYMNTEAFF.

The chain links TRBV28 to TRBJ2-3; a possible D gene is TRBD1 (6 bases). The germline V gene encodes CDR1 MDHEN and CDR2 SYDVKM. Trimming took 6 bases from V and 6 from J, leaving 19 bases between them. The CDR3 loop spans 15 amino acids. Here the CDR3 reads CASSTTGTLTDTQYF. CDR3 nucleotides: TGTGCCAGCAGCACTACCGGGACACTGACCGATACGCAGTATTTT.

The chain joins TRBV30 to TRBJ2-3; unclear D gene. The CDR3 loop spans 12 amino acids. Germline V gene sequence: CDR1 GTSNPN, CDR2 SVGIG (reference sequence). The V gene lost 0 bases and the J gene lost 5 bases, with 6 bases spanning the gap. The CDR3 nucleotides read TGTGCCTGGAGTGTAGACGGAGATACGCAGTATTTT. Translation gives CAWSVDGDTQYF.

The genes are TRBV3-1 (or the pseudogene TRBV3-2) and TRBJ1-2; maybe TRBD1 (5 bases). V lost 4 bases to trimming and J lost 4 bases, with 13 bases between them. The CDR3 covers 14 residues. Per the germline V gene, CDR1 is LGHDT and CDR2 is YNNKEL (reference sequence). DNA of the CDR3: TGTGCCAGCAGCCCCCTCGGGGGAGGCTATGGCTACACCTTC. Translation gives CASSPLGGGYGYTF.

The V gene is TRBV4-3, the J gene TRBJ2-5; TRBD2 agrees at 13 bases. The germline V gene has CDR1 LGHNA and CDR2 YSLEER. Trimming at V came to 1 base and at J to 6 bases, leaving 5 bases not matched to a gene. CDR3 length: 16 amino acids. The CDR3 reads CASSQGGLAGAKTQYF. CDR3 bases: TGCGCCAGCAGCCAAGGAGGACTAGCGGGGGCGAAGACCCAGTACTTC.

V usage is TRBV11-2 and J usage is TRBJ1-2, with D perhaps TRBD1 (6 bases). The CDR3 covers 14 residues. V lost 6 bases, J lost 8 bases, and 19 bases lay in between. Germline values: CDR1 SGHAT, CDR2 FQNNGV. The CDR3 nucleotides are TGTGCCAGCAGTTTACAGGGAAACCGTAACGGCTACACCTTC. It translates to CASSLQGNRNGYTF.

Regarding this clone: Additional DNA sequences in this sample encode the identical CDR3. The V call is TRBV10-3, the J call TRBJ2-7, with D possibly being TRBD1 (5 bases). CDR1 and CDR2 from the germline V gene are ENHRY and SYGVKD. The CDR3 extends over 13 amino acids. V lost 4 bases, J lost 1 base, and 8 bases lay in between. CDR3 in amino acids: CAISGQSSYEQYF. As DNA, the CDR3 is TGTGCCATCAGTGGACAGTCTTCCTACGAGCAGTACTTC.

The genes are TRBV7-2 and TRBJ2-7; TRBD1 might be the D (6 bases). This CDR3 is built from 15 residues. CDR1 and CDR2 (germline): SGHTA, FQGNSA. The ends were cut back, 0 bases at V and 1 base at J, with 10 bases in the middle. CDR3: CASSLAGTNSYEQYF. The DNA for the CDR3 is TGTGCCAGCAGCTTAGCCGGGACAAATTCCTACGAGCAGTACTTC.

The chain is built from TRBV5-4 and TRBJ2-4; D is undetermined. V lost 2 bases and J 5 bases, leaving 5 bases between the germline ends. This CDR3 comprises 12 residues. Germline values: CDR1 SGHNT, CDR2 YYREEE (reference sequence). The CDR3 region has the DNA TGTGCCAGCAGCTTATACCAAAACATTCAGTACTTC. It yields the protein CASSLYQNIQYF.

This clone appeared once. The chain joins TRBV5-1 to TRBJ2-3; 7 bases line up with TRBD2. CDR1 and CDR2 (germline): SGHRS, YFSETQ. The CDR3 extends over 15 amino acids. J was trimmed by 2 bases and V by 6 bases; bases with no gene match: 9. The CDR3 protein is CASIPSGAITDTQYF. CDR3 in DNA: TGCGCCAGCATCCCGAGCGGGGCTATCACAGATACGCAGTATTTT.

The table lists this clone with a few counts. This chain connects TRBV29-1 to TRBJ2-2; TRBD2 might be the D (6 bases). The V gene's germline CDR1 is SQVTM and CDR2 ANQGSEA. V lost 3 bases and J 7 bases, leaving 12 bases between the germline ends. The CDR3 loop spans 13 amino acids. The CDR3 loop is CSVEAGGGGELFF. As DNA, the CDR3 is TGCAGCGTTGAGGCCGGGGGAGGCGGGGAGCTGTTTTTT.

V and J are TRBV10-3 and TRBJ1-2; D is possibly TRBD1 (5 bases). The CDR3 runs 14 residues. The germline V and J ends were trimmed by 4 bases and 8 bases, with 17 bases remaining between them. CDR1 is ENHRY, CDR2 SYGVKD, per germline. The CDR3 is CAISVSGGKEGYTF. The CDR3 DNA reads TGTGCCATCAGTGTTTCGGGGGGAAAGGAGGGCTACACCTTC.

This clone has just one count. The chain carries TRBV2 and TRBJ2-1; D ambiguous. The V end lost 3 bases, the J end lost 2 bases, and 8 bases lay between the germline ends. The CDR3 has 14 amino acids. Germline-derived CDR1 and CDR2 are SNHLY and FYNNEI. The CDR3 loop reads CASSDVVTYNEQFF. CDR3 nucleotides: TGTGCCAGCAGTGATGTTGTGACCTACAATGAGCAGTTCTTC.

The genes are TRBV19 and TRBJ1-3; D is unclear. Germline values: CDR1 LNHDA, CDR2 SQIVND (reference sequence). The CDR3 has 14 amino acids. V dropped 4 bases and J dropped 0 bases, with 7 bases sitting between them. The DNA of the CDR3 is TGTGCCAGTAGTAGCGGCAGCTCTGGAAACACCATATATTTT. Amino acid sequence: CASSSGSSGNTIYF.

The J gene is TRBJ1-2, the V gene TRBV6-5; TRBD1 matches 8 bases. This CDR3 spans 15 amino acids. Germline loops: CDR1 MNHEY, CDR2 SVGAGI. J gave up 7 bases and V 0 bases, and 7 bases lay outside the gene matches. CDR3 loop: CASSYSTNRGVGYTF. In nucleotides, the CDR3 is TGTGCCAGCAGTTACTCGACGAACAGGGGGGTTGGCTACACCTTC.

The V and J genes are TRBV27 and TRBJ2-7, with TRBD1 identical over 10 bases. V was pared by 5 bases and J by 4 bases, with 17 bases of the junction left unmatched. Germline V gene lookup returns CDR1 MNHEY and CDR2 SMNVEV (reference sequence). This CDR3 has 18 amino acids. The CDR3 coding sequence is TGTGCCAGCAGTCCCGGACGTGGTTTTGGACAGGGGGGGTACGAGCAGTACTTC. Translating it yields CASSPGRGFGQGGYEQYF.